This record looks at one T cell receptor (beta chain) sequence and its context. Antigen unknown. The repertoire was sequenced with immunoSEQ multiplex PCR; TCRdb's copy has only in-frame clones and lacks some. In the table there are 100,000 to 120,000 clones, less than 90% of which are singletons. The data are from a study of T cell responses to AZD1222 COVID-19 vaccine. The germline V gene encodes CDR1 GTSNPN and CDR2 SVGIG (reference sequence). The CDR3 is made up of 13 amino acids. Trimming took off 0 bases at V and 2 bases at J, with 8 bases between the two ends. Regarding the study as a whole: Sampling that yielded the repertoires occurred only after the peak T cell response. Of the AZD1222 recipients, only five to seven were seropositive at baseline.

The sequence came from an adult in good health. J is TRBJ2-7 and V is TRBV30; D unclear. Specimen: peripheral blood, collected on day 0 of AZD1222 vaccination. CDR3: CAWSVAGPYEQYF. CDR3 bases: TGTGCCTGGAGTGTTGCAGGCCCCTACGAGCAGTACTTC.